One sample yielded the 4 T cell receptor beta chains listed below, sequenced in a study of tumor and adjacent non-tumor tissue in lung cancer. The template was RNA from unsorted bulk tissue. This non-tumor lung sample came from over 3 cm beyond the tumor edge. TCRbeta libraries were built with three rounds of nested PCR, modified from ARM-PCR. A single record per CDR3 protein comes from TCRdb applying MiXCR to the multiplex PCR reads. Of 90,000 to 100,000 distinct CDR3 sequences listed, roughly 78% are singletons. The sample comprised distant non-tumor lung tissue. The receptor set was obtained from a man aged 55 to 70 with small cell lung cancer.

The chain uses TRBV29-1 and TRBJ2-1; 9 nucleotides align to TRBD2. There are 16 residues in the CDR3. V dropped 7 bases and J dropped 4; count of bases not matched to a gene: 14. Germline V gives CDR1 SQVTM, CDR2 ANQGSEA. CDR3 sequence (DNA): TGCAGCGCGGGAGTAGCGGGAGTTGGGTCATACAATGAGCAGTTCTTC. This sequence encodes CSAGVAGVGSYNEQFF.

This chain links TRBV2 with TRBJ1-5; tentative D call: TRBD1 (5 bases). This CDR3 contains 15 residues. CDR1 is SNHLY, CDR2 FYNNEI, per germline. The CDR3 DNA reads as TGTTCTAGCAGTGGCGGGACCATTAGCAATCAGCCCCAGCATTTT. Amino acids: CSSSGGTISNQPQHF.

Points on this clonotype: One base away lies a much larger clone, so this may be a sequencing read error. This chain links TRBV28 with TRBJ1-2; the D is unclear. The germline gives CDR1 MDHEN, CDR2 SYDVKM. V shed 7 bases and J shed 5 bases, with 11 bases lying between them. CDR3 length: 12 amino acids. CDR3 in DNA: TGTGCCAGCATTACGGGTGTATATGGCTACACCTTC. This gives the protein CASITGVYGYTF.

The V call is TRBV20-1, the J call TRBJ1-5; the match to TRBD1 covers 7 bases. This CDR3 is built from 14 residues. The V and J ends lost 8 bases and 8 bases, in that order; junction bases with no gene match: 15. Germline V gene sequence: CDR1 DFQATT, CDR2 SNEGSKA (reference sequence). This CDR3 is CSPARDRGYEPQHF. CDR3 sequence (DNA): TGCAGTCCTGCTCGGGACAGAGGTTACGAGCCCCAGCATTTT.